Below are 28 T cell receptor beta chains sequenced from a single sample in a study of blood T cell repertoires in COVID-19. Data came from immunoSEQ multiplex PCR; TCRdb stores just in-frame clones and leaves some out. Of 150,000 or so clones listed, 75% to 95% are singletons. The sequencing sample was made of peripheral blood. Receptors originate from a man aged 50-60 years with acute or convalescent COVID-19.

V usage is TRBV5-1 and J usage is TRBJ2-7, with D uncertain. Germline CDR1 SGHRS, CDR2 YFSETQ. CDR3 length: 14 amino acids. V was clipped by 1 base and J by 0 bases, with 8 bases between them. CDR3 sequence: CASSLYSGSYEQYV. CDR3 nucleotides: TGCGCCAGCAGCTTGTACTCGGGCTCCTACGAGCAGTACGTC.

Written as DNA, the CDR3 is TGTGCCAGCAGCCAAGGGCAGGGGGCTTATGGCTACACCTTC. Amino acids: CASSQGQGAYGYTF. This chain links TRBV3-1 (or the pseudogene TRBV3-2) with TRBJ1-2, with TRBD1 matching over 8 bases. The CDR3 runs to 14 residues. Trimming cost V 1 base and J 5 bases; bases outside gene matches: 3. Germline assignment: CDR1 LGHDT and CDR2 YNNKEL (reference sequence).

The rearrangement uses TRBV4-2 and TRBJ2-7; TRBD2 agrees at 10 bases. Germline CDR1 reads LGHNA; CDR2 reads YNFKEQ. This CDR3 is 15 amino acids long. After removal of 1 base from V and 4 bases from J, the junction contained 4 bases not matched to a gene. For the CDR3, the DNA is TGTGCCAGCAGCCAAGCCGGGACTAGCGAATACGAGCAGTACTTC. Protein sequence: CASSQAGTSEYEQYF.

The gene calls are TRBV30 and TRBJ1-5, with D unresolved. There are 13 residues in the CDR3. The V gene lost 2 bases and the J gene lost 4 bases, with 9 bases spanning the gap. Germline lookup yields CDR1 GTSNPN and CDR2 SVGIG (reference sequence). In DNA form, the CDR3 reads TGTGCCTGGAGTCGCACTATAAATCAGCCCCAGCATTTT. Amino acids: CAWSRTINQPQHF.

This chain joins TRBV7-3 and TRBJ2-6, with a weak D call TRBD1 (6 bases). Germline-derived CDR1 and CDR2 are SGHTA and FQGTGA. The CDR3 has 15 residues. Trimming left V 5 bases short and J 0 bases short, with 8 bases between. In DNA, the CDR3 is TGTGCCAGCAGCCAAGGGGGCTCTGGGGCCAACGTCCTGACTTTC. Translating it yields CASSQGGSGANVLTF.

CDR3 in DNA: TGTGCCAGCAGTAGTGACGGGGGAAACACCATATATTTT. Translation gives CASSSDGGNTIYF. This chain joins TRBV6-5 and TRBJ1-3; no clear D. Germline CDR1 and CDR2: MNHEY and SVGAGI. V was shortened by 5 bases and J by 4 bases, with 9 bases between the two germline ends. The CDR3 covers 13 residues.

V is TRBV5-6 and J is TRBJ2-5; tentative D call: TRBD2 (6 bases). This CDR3 has 13 residues. CDR1 and CDR2 (germline): SGHDT, YYEEEE. V was pared by 1 base and J by 5 bases, with 9 bases between. The CDR3 reads CASSLRLVETQYF. CDR3 nucleotides: TGTGCCAGCAGCTTGCGACTAGTGGAGACCCAGTACTTC. Full variable domain (outside the CDR3, taken from reference TRBV5-6 and TRBJ2-5): DAGVTQSPTHLIKTRGQQVTLRCSPKSGHDTVSWYQQALGQGPQFIFQYYEEEERQRGNFPDRFSGHQFPNYSSELNVNALLLGDSALYLCASSLRLVETQYFGPGTRLLVL.

This chain connects TRBV9 to TRBJ2-5, with D perhaps matching TRBD1 (6 bases). The CDR3 consists of 15 residues. Trimming pared 2 bases from V and 4 bases from J, leaving 15 bases between. CDR1 SGDLS and CDR2 YYNGEE come from the germline V gene. The DNA of the CDR3 is TGTGCCAGCAGCGTGGCAGGGGCGTGGGGAGAGACCCAGTACTTC. It yields the protein CASSVAGAWGETQYF.

The chain uses TRBV27 and TRBJ2-7; 8 bases align to TRBD2. The germline V gene has CDR1 MNHEY and CDR2 SMNVEV (reference sequence). V was pared by 3 bases and J by 6 bases, with 10 bases of the junction left unmatched. This CDR3 is built from 15 residues. The CDR3 sequence is CASSLAGTSYVEQYF. The CDR3 bases are TGTGCCAGCAGTTTGGCCGGGACTAGTTACGTCGAGCAGTACTTC.

The rearrangement links TRBV19 to TRBJ2-3, with D perhaps matching TRBD2 (6 bases). This CDR3 contains 15 residues. Trimming removed 2 bases at V and 3 bases at J, with 12 bases between. The germline gives CDR1 LNHDA, CDR2 SQIVND (reference sequence). CDR3 protein: CASSISAEGTDTQYF. The CDR3, as DNA: TGTGCCAGTAGTATATCAGCGGAGGGGACAGATACGCAGTATTTT.

The chain joins TRBV11-2 to TRBJ2-7; a possible D gene is TRBD1 (5 bases). The CDR3 runs 16 residues. With 3 bases removed from V and 1 base from J, the gap between germline ends came to 16 bases. CDR1 is SGHAT and CDR2 is FQNNGV in the germline V gene. CDR3 in amino acids: CASSLGHGFGSYEQYF. The CDR3 DNA sequence: TGTGCCAGCAGCTTGGGGCACGGCTTCGGTTCCTACGAGCAGTACTTC.

The CDR3 loop reads CASRAGNQPQHF. The CDR3 bases are TGTGCCAGCAGGGCGGGCAATCAGCCCCAGCATTTT. The chain links TRBV27 to TRBJ1-5; unclear D gene. The CDR3 runs 12 residues. Looked up from germline, CDR1 is MNHEY and CDR2 is SMNVEV (reference sequence). Deletions cut 6 bases from V and 2 bases from J, with 5 bases between.

The gene calls are TRBV19 and TRBJ2-7; possibly TRBD1 for D (5 bases). Germline V gives CDR1 LNHDA, CDR2 SQIVND (reference sequence). The CDR3 has 13 amino acids. The ends were cut back, 6 bases at V and 3 bases at J, with 12 bases in the middle. CDR3 DNA: TGTGCCAGTAGCGTCGACAGCCACTACGAGCAGTACTTC. Its translation is CASSVDSHYEQYF.

The V call is TRBV5-1, the J call TRBJ1-1; 7 bases line up with TRBD1. The CDR3 totals 15 residues. Germline V lookup: CDR1 SGHRS, CDR2 YFSETQ. V shed 4 bases, J shed 0 bases, and the junction held 6 bases outside the gene matches. The CDR3 sequence: CASSNRDSMNTEAFF. The CDR3 bases are TGCGCCAGCAGCAATAGGGACAGTATGAACACTGAAGCTTTCTTT.

This clone came up a few times. The V call is TRBV7-8, the J call TRBJ2-1; tentative D call: TRBD2 (5 bases). The CDR3 totals 16 residues. Germline V CDR1 and CDR2: SGHVS, FQNEAQ. Trimming removed 3 bases at V and 4 bases at J, with 16 bases between. In DNA, the CDR3 is TGTGCCAGCAGCTTCTTTTCGGGAATCTTATACAATGAGCAGTTCTTC. This sequence encodes CASSFFSGILYNEQFF.

The rearrangement joins TRBV28 to TRBJ2-7, with 7 bases fitting TRBD2. With 8 bases clipped from V and 0 bases from J, the junction kept 10 bases outside the gene matches. Germline V gives CDR1 MDHEN, CDR2 SYDVKM. This CDR3 has 15 amino acids. This chain's CDR3 is CASALGGGDSYEQYF. The CDR3 coding sequence is TGTGCCAGCGCTCTTGGGGGAGGGGACTCCTACGAGCAGTACTTC.

The chain links TRBV11-2 to TRBJ1-1; no definite D call. V was trimmed by 3 bases and J by 1 base, leaving 21 bases between them. Germline V CDR1 and CDR2: SGHAT, FQNNGV. The CDR3 contains 18 residues. The CDR3: CASSFRTWGRDKNTEAFF. The CDR3, as DNA: TGTGCCAGCAGCTTCCGTACTTGGGGTCGGGATAAGAACACTGAAGCTTTCTTT.

The CDR3 here is CASSLEGTGLGAEAFF. The CDR3 DNA is TGCGCCAGCAGCTTGGAGGGGACAGGGCTGGGCGCTGAAGCTTTCTTT. The chain recombines TRBV5-1 with TRBJ1-1; 9 nucleotides agree with TRBD1. Germline V gene sequence: CDR1 SGHRS, CDR2 YFSETQ. The CDR3 sequence is 16 residues long. V dropped 0 bases and J dropped 6; count of bases not matched to a gene: 9.

V is TRBV10-3 and J is TRBJ1-5, with D possibly being TRBD1 (6 bases). The CDR3 length is 17 residues. Trimming shortened V by 2 bases and J by 0 bases, and 14 bases separated the two germline ends. The germline V gene encodes CDR1 ENHRY and CDR2 SYGVKD. The CDR3 bases are TGTGCCATCAGTGAGGGGGGCAACTCCTATAGCAATCAGCCCCAGCATTTT. It encodes CAISEGGNSYSNQPQHF.

V is TRBV5-1 and J is TRBJ1-4; 7 nucleotides line up with TRBD1. From germline, CDR1 is SGHRS and CDR2 YFSETQ. Trimming cost V 3 bases and J 4 bases; bases outside gene matches: 3. The CDR3 is 14 residues long. The CDR3 protein is CASSSGQNNEKLFF. In DNA, the CDR3 is TGCGCCAGCAGCTCGGGACAGAATAATGAAAAACTGTTTTTT.

The rearrangement links TRBV15 to TRBJ2-5; 15 bases fit TRBD2. The germline CDR1 and CDR2 sequences are LNHNV and YYDKDF (reference sequence). V shed 0 bases and J 11 bases; nucleotides not matched to a gene: 4. The CDR3 extends over 15 amino acids. The CDR3 DNA reads as TGTGCCACCAGCAGAGATCGGACTAGCGGGAGGGTTCAGTACTTC. Residues: CATSRDRTSGRVQYF.

CDR3 protein: CASRPLGSGEVSNEKLFF. The CDR3 DNA is TGTGCCAGCAGACCACTGGGGTCGGGGGAGGTATCTAATGAAAAACTGTTTTTT. The chain joins TRBV27 to TRBJ1-4, with a possible D match to TRBD1 (5 bases). There are 18 residues in the CDR3. The V gene's germline CDR1 is MNHEY and CDR2 SMNVEV (reference sequence). With 6 bases removed from V and 3 bases from J, the gap between germline ends came to 23 bases.

V gene TRBV6-4 combines with J gene TRBJ1-6, with no clear D. Germline loops: CDR1 MRHNA, CDR2 SNTAGT. The CDR3 loop spans 15 amino acids. The V gene lost 6 bases and the J gene lost 0 bases, with 9 bases spanning the gap. The CDR3 DNA follows: TGTGCCAGCAGAGAGGATAGCTCCTATAATTCACCCCTCCACTTT. This codes for CASREDSSYNSPLHF.

The genes are TRBV24-1 and TRBJ2-2; 9 bases are shared with TRBD2. Germline-derived CDR1 and CDR2 are KGHDR and SFDVKD. With 3 bases clipped from V and 6 bases from J, the junction kept 1 base outside the gene matches. This CDR3 spans 14 amino acids. CDR3 loop: CATSDSGGSGELFF. The CDR3 DNA sequence: TGTGCCACCAGTGATAGCGGGGGGTCCGGGGAGCTGTTTTTT.

In its sample, this clone was seen once. J is TRBJ2-1 and V is TRBV10-2; TRBD1 aligns across 12 bases. The CDR3 consists of 14 residues. After removal of 6 bases from V and 10 bases from J, the junction contained 7 bases not matched to a gene. From germline, CDR1 is WSHSY and CDR2 SAAADI. CDR3 in amino acids: CASRRGQGAKEQFF. Here the CDR3 DNA reads TGCGCCAGCAGGAGGGGACAGGGGGCGAAGGAGCAGTTCTTC.

This clone was counted once. The chain uses TRBV10-3 and TRBJ2-3; D ambiguous. With 2 bases removed from V and 2 bases from J, the gap between germline ends came to 14 bases. Germline assignment: CDR1 ENHRY and CDR2 SYGVKD. CDR3 length equals 16 residues. The CDR3 bases are TGTGCCATCAGTGAGAAGGTGGCGGTAGACACAGATACGCAGTATTTT. Protein product: CAISEKVAVDTDTQYF.

CDR3 protein: CASSPRLAGNTDTQYF. In nucleotides, the CDR3 is TGTGCCAGCAGCCCCCGACTAGCGGGAAACACAGATACGCAGTATTTT. This sequence joins TRBV11-1 and TRBJ2-3; 11 bases map to TRBD2. The CDR3 contains 16 residues. Germline loops: CDR1 SGHAT, CDR2 FQDESV (reference sequence). Trimming took 5 bases from V and 2 from J; bases not matched to a gene: 6.

The chain couples TRBV29-1 to TRBJ2-3; 10 positions match TRBD2. The V and J ends lost 5 bases and 2 bases, in that order; junction bases with no gene match: 4. The CDR3 totals 14 residues. Germline V gene data show CDR1 as SQVTM and CDR2 as ANQGSEA. CDR3 amino acids: CSVRLAGLTDTQYF. In DNA, the CDR3 is TGCAGCGTTAGACTAGCGGGTCTCACAGATACGCAGTATTTT.